What follows are 26 T cell receptor beta chains derived from one specimen sequenced in a study of response to subunit inactivated influenza vaccine. TCRdb re-called the RT-PCR reads with MiXCR, one entry per CDR3 protein. The data hold 530,000 or so distinct CDR3 sequences, with approximately 15% observed a single time. Sample: PBMCs from blood, taken 11 to 12 days after vaccination. All receptors derive from a man in his fifties who received an inactivated influenza vaccine.

This clonotype has at least ten counts. J is TRBJ1-2 and V is TRBV5-6; tentatively, D is TRBD1 (5 bases). The V gene's germline CDR1 is SGHDT and CDR2 YYEEEE. Trimming cost V 4 bases and J 4 bases, with 8 bases left between them. The CDR3 consists of 12 residues. For the CDR3, the DNA is TGTGCCAGCAGCGCAGACAGCTATGGCTACACCTTC. It codes for CASSADSYGYTF.

This clonotype was seen repeatedly, ten times or more. V is TRBV29-1 and J is TRBJ2-7; the match to TRBD2 covers 9 bases. CDR3 length: 13 amino acids. V was pared by 2 bases and J by 8 bases, with 7 bases of the junction left unmatched. Per germline, CDR1 SQVTM and CDR2 ANQGSEA. DNA of the CDR3: TGCAGCGTTGAAATGCCGACTAGCGGACAGCAGTACTTC. Translating gives CSVEMPTSGQQYF.

Only a few counts were recorded for this clonotype. V usage is TRBV7-9 and J usage is TRBJ2-1; 7 nucleotides align to TRBD1. The CDR3 length is 15 residues. The V segment lost 1 base and the J segment 8 bases; nucleotides outside the gene matches: 8. The germline V gene encodes CDR1 SEHNR and CDR2 FQNEAQ (reference sequence). CDR3 coding DNA: TGTGCCAGCAGCTTAGGAGGGGGCTTAACACATGAGCAGTTCTTC. Residues: CASSLGGGLTHEQFF.

The chain combines TRBV6-2 or TRBV6-3 with TRBJ1-5; D is possibly TRBD1 (5 bases). Germline V CDR1 and CDR2: MNHEY, SVGEGT. CDR3 length: 13 amino acids. V shed 2 bases and J shed 6 bases, with 8 bases lying between them. CDR3 sequence (DNA): TGTGCCAGCAGTTACGGGGGAGGTCAGCCCCAGCATTTT. This gives the protein CASSYGGGQPQHF.

This clonotype was observed many times. The chain uses TRBV12-3 or TRBV12-4 and TRBJ1-1, with 9 bases aligning to TRBD1. V shed 4 bases and J 2 bases; nucleotides not matched to a gene: 8. The CDR3 is 16 amino acids. Written as DNA, the CDR3 is TGTGCCAGCAGTTCCCGGGACAGGGCCCTCAACACTGAAGCTTTCTTT. The encoded protein is CASSSRDRALNTEAFF.

With respect to this clonotype: An end of the junction differs from the germline gene, which may be a read error. V gene TRBV4-2 combines with J gene TRBJ2-5; 7 nucleotides match TRBD2. The CDR3 loop spans 11 amino acids. In germline, CDR1 is LGHNA, CDR2 YNFKEQ. Written as DNA, the CDR3 is TGTGCCAGCAGCCAGGGGGGGGATAAGAACTTC. This sequence encodes CASSQGGDKNF.

This clonotype appeared a few times. The chain combines TRBV5-6 with TRBJ2-7, with 7 bases matching TRBD1. This CDR3 region has 14 residues. Losses at the gene ends were 4 bases for V and 4 bases for J; bases not matched to a gene: 8. The germline V gene encodes CDR1 SGHDT and CDR2 YYEEEE. Here the CDR3 reads CASSLTGFVYEQYF. The CDR3 bases are TGTGCCAGCAGCCTGACAGGGTTTGTATACGAGCAGTACTTC.

This rearrangement joins TRBV18 to TRBJ2-3; 7 bases agree with TRBD1. The germline V gene has CDR1 KGHSH and CDR2 LQKENI. J gave up 8 bases and V 4 bases, and 9 bases lay outside the gene matches. There are 14 residues in the CDR3. CDR3 nucleotide sequence: TGTGCCAGCTCACAAGGACAGGTAGCGCCTACGCAGTATTTT. Translation gives CASSQGQVAPTQYF.

A few counts support this clonotype. This sequence joins TRBV7-2 and TRBJ2-5; no clear D. The V and J ends lost 1 base and 2 bases respectively, with 8 bases between them. The CDR3 totals 14 residues. From germline, CDR1 is SGHTA and CDR2 FQGNSA. DNA of the CDR3: TGTGCCAGCAGCTTAGATACCAGGCAAGAGACCCAGTACTTC. Encoded protein: CASSLDTRQETQYF.

This clonotype was picked up one time. This rearrangement joins TRBV2 to TRBJ2-3, with 10 bases identical to TRBD2. CDR3 length equals 15 residues. CDR1 is SNHLY, CDR2 FYNNEI, per germline. Trimming cost V 6 bases and J 3 bases; bases outside gene matches: 6. The CDR3 DNA is TGTGCCAGCAGGTCTCTAGCGGGAGCGACAGATACGCAGTATTTT. This encodes CASRSLAGATDTQYF.

This clonotype was detected only a few times. The CDR3 is CAISEGKETQYF. The CDR3 coding sequence is TGTGCCATCAGTGAGGGCAAAGAGACCCAGTACTTC. The V gene is TRBV10-3, the J gene TRBJ2-5; D is undetermined. The germline V gene has CDR1 ENHRY and CDR2 SYGVKD. This CDR3 is built from 12 residues. With 2 bases removed from V and 3 bases from J, the gap between germline ends came to 4 bases.

This clonotype has a count of ten or more. The chain couples TRBV10-3 to TRBJ2-7; D is undetermined. This CDR3 has 13 amino acids. The V and J ends lost 0 bases and 4 bases respectively, with 7 bases between them. Per germline, CDR1 ENHRY and CDR2 SYGVKD. In DNA form, the CDR3 reads TGTGCCATCAGTGAGTCCCTATCTTACGAGCAGTACTTC. It encodes CAISESLSYEQYF.

This clonotype was observed a few times. In DNA, the CDR3 is TGTGCCAGCAGCGTCGGACAATCCTACAATGAGCAGTTCTTC. Translation: CASSVGQSYNEQFF. V usage is TRBV9 and J usage is TRBJ2-1, with D perhaps TRBD1 (5 bases). V was pared by 2 bases and J by 1 base, with 7 bases between. Germline V gene sequence: CDR1 SGDLS, CDR2 YYNGEE. The CDR3 covers 14 residues.

V usage is TRBV12-3 or TRBV12-4 and J usage is TRBJ1-3; D gene ambiguous. Trimming removed 3 bases at V and 1 base at J, with 7 bases between. The CDR3 has 14 amino acids. In DNA form, the CDR3 reads TGTGCCAGCAGTTTTAGCCATTCTGGAAACACCATATATTTT. Its translation is CASSFSHSGNTIYF.

This clonotype was detected only a few times. The rearrangement joins TRBV4-1 to TRBJ2-5, with 8 positions matching TRBD2. Looked up from germline, CDR1 is MGHRA and CDR2 is YSYEKL. The J segment lost 5 bases and the V segment lost 6 bases, leaving 14 bases of the junction unmatched. This CDR3 has 16 residues. This CDR3 is CASRGGRGGGRETQYF. The CDR3 DNA follows: TGCGCCAGCAGGGGCGGTAGAGGCGGGGGGCGGGAGACCCAGTACTTC.

This clonotype turned up a few times. V is TRBV6-5 and J is TRBJ1-1, with a weak D call TRBD1 (5 bases). V was shortened by 2 bases and J by 4 bases, with 14 bases between the two germline ends. The CDR3 spans 15 residues. Germline V gene data show CDR1 as MNHEY and CDR2 as SVGAGI. CDR3 bases: TGTGCCAGCAGTTACGGCCGGCAGGGCGCCACTGAAGCTTTCTTT. Amino acids: CASSYGRQGATEAFF.

The gene calls are TRBV28 and TRBJ2-7, with a possible D match to TRBD2 (6 bases). Germline values: CDR1 MDHEN, CDR2 SYDVKM. The CDR3 is made up of 14 amino acids. V was clipped by 2 bases and J by 3 bases, with 11 bases between them. The CDR3: CASSLRGGVYEQYF. In DNA form, the CDR3 reads TGTGCCAGCAGTTTAAGAGGAGGGGTCTACGAGCAGTACTTC. Full variable domain (missing parts from reference TRBV28 and TRBJ2-7): DVKVTQSSRYLVKRTGEKVFLECVQDMDHENMFWYRQDPGLGLRLIYFSYDVKMKEKGDIPEGYSVSREKKERFSLILESASTNQTSMYLCASSLRGGVYEQYFGPGTRLTVT.

Details on this clonotype: Compared with germline, one end of the junction differs, possibly owing to a read error. This chain links TRBV6-2 or TRBV6-3 with TRBJ1-1; no definite D call. Germline assignment: CDR1 MNHEY and CDR2 SVGEGT. This CDR3 spans 14 amino acids. In DNA, the CDR3 is TGTGCCAGCAGTTCGTCAGGAGCTTACACTGAAGTTTTCTTT. This sequence encodes CASSSSGAYTEVFF.

The genes are TRBV6-4 and TRBJ1-1, with D possibly matching TRBD1 (5 bases). The V gene's germline CDR1 is MRHNA and CDR2 SNTAGT. V dropped 6 bases and J dropped 4 bases, with 21 bases sitting between them. This CDR3 is 16 amino acids long. DNA of the CDR3: TGTGCCAGCAGCCCCTTAGTAGGGGCAGGCGTCACTGAAGCTTTCTTT. Translated, it gives CASSPLVGAGVTEAFF.

The CDR3 DNA follows: TGCGCCAGCAGCAGCAGAGCCGAGCTCACAGATACGCAGTATTTT. Its translation is CASSSRAELTDTQYF. The genes are TRBV5-1 and TRBJ2-3; no clear D gene. Germline values: CDR1 SGHRS, CDR2 YFSETQ. Between the trimmed V and J ends, which lost 4 bases and 2 bases, there was a span of 14 bases. The CDR3 covers 15 residues.

The chain has TRBV10-3 and TRBJ1-5; no firm D call. CDR1 and CDR2 (germline): ENHRY, SYGVKD. The length of the CDR3 is 15 residues. Trimming left V 0 bases short and J 0 bases short, with 6 bases between. The CDR3 protein is CAISESRSSNQPQHF. DNA for the CDR3: TGTGCCATCAGTGAGTCCCGTAGTAGCAATCAGCCCCAGCATTTT.

Only a few counts were recorded for this clonotype. The CDR3 sequence: CASSPLTSGGNEQFF. CDR3 sequence (DNA): TGTGCCAGCAGCCCCCTGACTAGCGGAGGCAATGAGCAGTTCTTC. The rearrangement joins TRBV9 to TRBJ2-1, with 9 bases aligning to TRBD2. CDR1 is SGDLS, CDR2 YYNGEE, per germline. The junction had 8 bases not matched to a gene; V was cut back by 4 bases and J by 6 bases. This CDR3 has 15 amino acids.

The chain links TRBV28 to TRBJ2-7, with 9 bases identical to TRBD1. The junction had 6 bases not matched to a gene; V was cut back by 7 bases and J by 2 bases. The CDR3 has 14 residues. Germline CDR1 is MDHEN and CDR2 is SYDVKM. The DNA of the CDR3 is TGTGCCAGCAACGACTGGACAGGGGCCTACGAGCAGTACTTC. Amino acids: CASNDWTGAYEQYF.

This clonotype was detected a few times. The J gene is TRBJ2-6, the V gene TRBV28; TRBD1 aligns across 11 bases. This CDR3 spans 18 amino acids. Germline V gene lookup returns CDR1 MDHEN and CDR2 SYDVKM. V was pared by 7 bases and J by 1 base, with 9 bases of the junction left unmatched. This chain's CDR3 is CASTGFGQGASGANVLTF. DNA of the CDR3: TGTGCCAGCACCGGATTTGGACAGGGGGCGTCTGGGGCCAACGTCCTGACTTTC. The full variable domain, completed using reference TRBV28 and TRBJ2-6, is DVKVTQSSRYLVKRTGEKVFLECVQDMDHENMFWYRQDPGLGLRLIYFSYDVKMKEKGDIPEGYSVSREKKERFSLILESASTNQTSMYLCASTGFGQGASGANVLTFGAGSRLTVL.

The CDR3 region is CASSPSGSGSHNEQFF. As DNA, the CDR3 is TGTGCCAGCAGCCCGTCGGGTAGCGGGAGCCACAATGAGCAGTTCTTC. The rearrangement joins TRBV5-5 to TRBJ2-1, with 9 bases that match TRBD2. CDR1 is SGHKS, CDR2 YYEKEE, per germline (reference sequence). This CDR3 contains 16 residues. With 4 bases clipped from V and 5 bases from J, the junction kept 10 bases outside the gene matches.

The chain employs TRBV20-1 and TRBJ1-6; 9 positions agree with TRBD1. There are 17 residues in the CDR3. The germline gives CDR1 DFQATT, CDR2 SNEGSKA (reference sequence). After removal of 0 bases from V and 4 bases from J, the junction contained 7 bases not matched to a gene. The chain's CDR3 is CSAREGGQGLYNSPLHF. DNA of the CDR3: TGCAGTGCTAGAGAAGGGGGACAGGGCCTTTATAATTCACCCCTCCACTTT.